This entry lists 18 T cell receptor beta chains sequenced from one sample in a study of blood T cell repertoires in COVID-19. Libraries were prepared by immunoSEQ multiplex PCR; TCRdb keeps only in-frame clonotypes and omits some of them. Of more than 35,000 clones in the sample, about four fifths were seen once. Sample: peripheral blood. These receptors were obtained from a man aged 50 to 59 with active or convalescent COVID-19.

V is TRBV5-8 and J is TRBJ2-3; TRBD2 aligns across 9 bases. The CDR3 length is 16 residues. Trimming at V came to 0 bases and at J to 2 bases, leaving 4 bases not matched to a gene. The germline gives CDR1 SGHTS, CDR2 YDEGEE. CDR3 amino acids: CASSLGLAGSTDTQYF. The CDR3 DNA is TGTGCCAGCAGCTTGGGGCTAGCGGGGTCCACAGATACGCAGTATTTT.

The chain is built from TRBV14 and TRBJ1-3; 7 bases are a match to TRBD1. V shed 4 bases, J shed 2 bases, and the junction held 2 bases outside the gene matches. This CDR3 spans 14 amino acids. Germline V gene lookup returns CDR1 SGHDN and CDR2 FVKESK. The CDR3 protein is CASSPGTAGNTIYF. The CDR3 nucleotides read TGTGCCAGCAGCCCGGGGACAGCTGGAAACACCATATATTTT.

This chain connects TRBV19 to TRBJ2-3, with a weak D call TRBD1 (6 bases). V dropped 5 bases and J dropped 6 bases, with 12 bases sitting between them. Looked up from germline, CDR1 is LNHDA and CDR2 is SQIVND (reference sequence). The CDR3 covers 13 residues. The CDR3 DNA sequence: TGTGCCAGTAGTCTACGGGACATCGATACGCAGTATTTT. Protein product: CASSLRDIDTQYF.

This chain links TRBV7-6 with TRBJ1-6; a weak D match, TRBD1 (6 bases). Trimming took 5 bases from V and 5 from J, leaving 13 bases between them. The CDR3 loop spans 15 amino acids. Germline CDR1 reads SGHVS; CDR2 reads FNYEAQ. The CDR3 DNA follows: TGTGCCAGCAGCCCCGAGACAGGCAATAATTCACCCCTCCACTTT. Amino acids: CASSPETGNNSPLHF.

J is TRBJ1-1 and V is TRBV18; 7 positions match TRBD1. Germline CDR1 is KGHSH and CDR2 is LQKENI. This CDR3 has 15 residues. Unmatched junction bases numbered 2, after V lost 0 bases and J lost 1 base. The CDR3 nucleotides are TGTGCCAGCTCACCACCGACAGGGTCGAACACTGAAGCTTTCTTT. Encoded protein: CASSPPTGSNTEAFF.

About this clone: This specimen includes other DNA sequences encoding the same CDR3. This chain uses TRBV5-1 with TRBJ2-1, with TRBD2 identical over 8 bases. The CDR3 totals 16 residues. V trimming: 2 bases; J trimming: 2 bases; junction bases outside the gene matches: 6. CDR1 and CDR2 (germline): SGHRS, YFSETQ. CDR3 loop: CASSLTSGGTYNEQFF. The CDR3 DNA reads TGCGCCAGCAGCTTAACGAGCGGGGGCACCTACAATGAGCAGTTCTTC.

V usage is TRBV7-8 and J usage is TRBJ1-1; 7 nucleotides align to TRBD1. V gave up 6 bases and J gave up 3 bases; unmatched junction bases: 4. CDR1 is SGHVS and CDR2 is FQNEAQ in the germline V gene. The CDR3 spans 13 residues. The CDR3 nucleotides are TGTGCCAGCAGTTCCGACAGGGACACTGAAGCTTTCTTT. Amino acid sequence: CASSSDRDTEAFF.

The chain is built from TRBV18 and TRBJ2-5; D may be TRBD2 (5 bases). Germline V CDR1 and CDR2: KGHSH, LQKENI. V dropped 3 bases and J dropped 2 bases, with 22 bases sitting between them. The CDR3 runs 18 residues. Here the CDR3 reads CASSPIRDSLSTQETQYF. CDR3 sequence (DNA): TGTGCCAGCTCACCTATCCGGGATTCTCTTTCTACACAAGAGACCCAGTACTTC.

This sequence joins TRBV6-6 and TRBJ2-2, with D possibly TRBD2 on 6 matching bases. Germline V gene lookup returns CDR1 MNHNY and CDR2 SVGAGI (reference sequence). V dropped 2 bases and J dropped 0 bases, with 7 bases sitting between them. The CDR3 extends over 15 amino acids. CDR3 coding DNA: TGTGCCAGCAGTTACGGGGGGTCGAACACCGGGGAGCTGTTTTTT. It codes for CASSYGGSNTGELFF.

V is TRBV18 and J is TRBJ1-5, with D possibly being TRBD1 (5 bases). The CDR3 is 15 residues long. In germline, CDR1 is KGHSH, CDR2 LQKENI. Trimming cost V 3 bases and J 4 bases, with 13 bases left between them. CDR3 amino acids: CASSPGGSSNQPQHF. The CDR3 DNA reads as TGTGCCAGCTCACCCGGGGGGTCGTCAAATCAGCCCCAGCATTTT.

As DNA, the CDR3 is TGTGCCAGCAGCTTAGCGGCCCACAGGGGTGGAACAGATACGCAGTATTTT. It translates to CASSLAAHRGGTDTQYF. The J gene is TRBJ2-3, the V gene TRBV7-8, with 7 bases identical to TRBD1. This CDR3 has 17 residues. Trimming at V came to 0 bases and at J to 3 bases, leaving 9 bases not matched to a gene. Germline V gene lookup returns CDR1 SGHVS and CDR2 FQNEAQ.

This clone was observed once. The chain carries TRBV9 and TRBJ2-7; a possible D gene is TRBD1 (7 bases). Germline V gives CDR1 SGDLS, CDR2 YYNGEE. The length of the CDR3 is 13 residues. With 4 bases removed from V and 4 bases from J, the gap between germline ends came to 12 bases. In nucleotides, the CDR3 is TGTGCCAGCAGCTTCCAGGGGGGTTACGAGCAGTACTTC. As protein: CASSFQGGYEQYF.

The chain couples TRBV6-6 to TRBJ2-4; a possible D gene is TRBD1 (5 bases). This CDR3 comprises 12 residues. V lost 5 bases and J lost 8, with 10 bases in between. Germline-derived CDR1 and CDR2 are MNHNY and SVGAGI (reference sequence). CDR3 protein: CASSRGFDIQYF. For the CDR3, the DNA is TGTGCCAGCAGTAGGGGTTTTGACATTCAGTACTTC.

The chain carries TRBV7-9 and TRBJ1-2, with D uncertain. The CDR3 contains 11 residues. Germline values: CDR1 SEHNR, CDR2 FQNEAQ (reference sequence). V was cut by 10 bases and J by 4 bases, with 10 bases left in between. The CDR3 region is CATYTGYGYTF. The CDR3 DNA follows: TGTGCCACCTATACCGGCTATGGCTACACCTTC.

The rearrangement uses TRBV7-3 and TRBJ2-1; D is ambiguous. The CDR3 loop spans 15 amino acids. Trimming shortened V by 6 bases and J by 0 bases, and 12 bases separated the two germline ends. Germline lookup yields CDR1 SGHTA and CDR2 FQGTGA. The DNA of the CDR3 is TGTGCCAGCAGTCCAGGTCAACTCTCCTACAATGAGCAGTTCTTC. Translating it yields CASSPGQLSYNEQFF.

The chain combines TRBV7-9 with TRBJ2-7; D possibly corresponds to TRBD2 (6 bases). The V gene lost 5 bases and the J gene lost 7 bases, with 12 bases spanning the gap. Germline CDR1 is SEHNR and CDR2 is FQNEAQ (reference sequence). The CDR3 is 12 residues long. DNA for the CDR3: TGTGCCAGCAGCCCGCTCGGGGGTGAGCAGTACTTC. Residues: CASSPLGGEQYF.

The genes are TRBV6-5 and TRBJ1-2, with 8 bases lining up with TRBD1. V lost 2 bases and J lost 4; bases outside the gene matches: 6. Germline values: CDR1 MNHEY, CDR2 SVGAGI. The CDR3 extends over 15 amino acids. CDR3 sequence (DNA): TGTGCCAGCAGTTACGCAGGACAGGGCCTCTATGGCTACACCTTC. It is translated as CASSYAGQGLYGYTF.

The CDR3 is CASSPRQGMQETQYF. The CDR3 nucleotides read TGTGCCAGCAGTCCCAGACAGGGGATGCAAGAGACCCAGTACTTC. J is TRBJ2-5 and V is TRBV27, with 8 bases lining up with TRBD1. Germline CDR1 reads MNHEY; CDR2 reads SMNVEV (reference sequence). V dropped 5 bases and J dropped 2; count of bases not matched to a gene: 7. This CDR3 is built from 15 residues.